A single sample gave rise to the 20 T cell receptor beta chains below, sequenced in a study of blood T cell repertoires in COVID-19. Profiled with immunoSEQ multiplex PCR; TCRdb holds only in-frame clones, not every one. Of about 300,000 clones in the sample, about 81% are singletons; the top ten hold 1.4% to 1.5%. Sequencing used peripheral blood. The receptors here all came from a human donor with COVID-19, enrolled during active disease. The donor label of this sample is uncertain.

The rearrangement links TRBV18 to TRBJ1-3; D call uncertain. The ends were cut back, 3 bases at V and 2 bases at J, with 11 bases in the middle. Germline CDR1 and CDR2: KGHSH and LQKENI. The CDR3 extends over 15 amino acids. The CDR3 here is CASSPPGVAGNTIYF. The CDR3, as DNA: TGTGCCAGCTCACCCCCCGGGGTCGCTGGAAACACCATATATTTT.

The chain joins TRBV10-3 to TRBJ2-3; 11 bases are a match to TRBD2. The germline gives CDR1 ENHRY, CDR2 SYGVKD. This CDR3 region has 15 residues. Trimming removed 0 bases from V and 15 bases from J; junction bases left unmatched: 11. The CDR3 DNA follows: TGTGCCATCAGTGAGTCGCTACTAGCGGGAGTAGAACTATATTTT. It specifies CAISESLLAGVELYF.

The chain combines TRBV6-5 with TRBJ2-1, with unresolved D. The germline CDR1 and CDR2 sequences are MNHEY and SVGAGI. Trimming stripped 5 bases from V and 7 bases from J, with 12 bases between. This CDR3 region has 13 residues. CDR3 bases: TGTGCCAGCAGTATTGAGTTGCGGAATGAGCAGTTCTTC. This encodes CASSIELRNEQFF.

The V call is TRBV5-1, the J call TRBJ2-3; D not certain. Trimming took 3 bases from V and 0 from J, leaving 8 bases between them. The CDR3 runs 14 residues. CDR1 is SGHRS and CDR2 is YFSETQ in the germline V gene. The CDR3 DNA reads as TGCGCCAGCAGCTCCCAGACTAGCACAGATACGCAGTATTTT. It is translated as CASSSQTSTDTQYF.

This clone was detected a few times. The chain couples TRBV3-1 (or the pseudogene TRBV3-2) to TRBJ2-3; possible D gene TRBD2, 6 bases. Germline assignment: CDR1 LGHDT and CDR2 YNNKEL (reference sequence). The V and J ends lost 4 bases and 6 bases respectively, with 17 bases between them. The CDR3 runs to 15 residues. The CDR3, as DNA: TGTGCCAGCAGCCTCGGGACCCCCGCGGGGGATACGCAGTATTTT. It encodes CASSLGTPAGDTQYF.

The CDR3 reads CASSGYGSGRIGETQYF. The CDR3 nucleotides are TGTGCCAGCAGTGGGTACGGGAGCGGGAGAATCGGGGAGACCCAGTACTTC. The chain combines TRBV27 with TRBJ2-5; 8 bases align to TRBD2. After removal of 5 bases from V and 5 bases from J, the junction contained 16 bases not matched to a gene. Per the germline V gene, CDR1 is MNHEY and CDR2 is SMNVEV (reference sequence). This CDR3 comprises 17 residues.

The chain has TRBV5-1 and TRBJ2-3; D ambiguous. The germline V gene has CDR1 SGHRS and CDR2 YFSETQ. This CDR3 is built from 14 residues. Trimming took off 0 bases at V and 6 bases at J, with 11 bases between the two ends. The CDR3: CASSLGPSSDTQYF. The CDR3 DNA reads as TGCGCCAGCAGCTTGGGGCCCTCAAGTGATACGCAGTATTTT.

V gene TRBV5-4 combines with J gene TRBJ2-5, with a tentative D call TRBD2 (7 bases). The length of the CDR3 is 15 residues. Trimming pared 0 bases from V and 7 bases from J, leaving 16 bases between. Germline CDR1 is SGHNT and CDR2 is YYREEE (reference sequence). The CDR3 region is CASSLVSSGGGTQYF. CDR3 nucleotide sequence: TGTGCCAGCAGCTTGGTTTCTAGCGGAGGGGGGACCCAGTACTTC. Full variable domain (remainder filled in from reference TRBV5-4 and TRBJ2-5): ETGVTQSPTHLIKTRGQQVTLRCSSQSGHNTVSWYQQALGQGPQFIFQYYREEENGRGNFPPRFSGLQFPNYSSELNVNALELDDSALYLCASSLVSSGGGTQYFGPGTRLLVL.

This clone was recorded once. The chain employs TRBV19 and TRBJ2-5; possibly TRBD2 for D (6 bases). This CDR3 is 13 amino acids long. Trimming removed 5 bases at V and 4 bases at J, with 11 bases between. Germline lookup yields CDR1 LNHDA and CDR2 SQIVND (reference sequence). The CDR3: CASSSGRGETQYF. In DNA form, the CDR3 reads TGTGCCAGTAGTTCCGGGCGGGGAGAGACCCAGTACTTC.

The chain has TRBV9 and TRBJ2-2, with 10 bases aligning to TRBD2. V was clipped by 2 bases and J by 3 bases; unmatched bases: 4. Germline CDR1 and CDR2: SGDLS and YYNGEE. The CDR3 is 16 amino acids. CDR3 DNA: TGTGCCAGCAGCGTGGGGACTAGCGCACACACCGGGGAGCTGTTTTTT. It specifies CASSVGTSAHTGELFF.

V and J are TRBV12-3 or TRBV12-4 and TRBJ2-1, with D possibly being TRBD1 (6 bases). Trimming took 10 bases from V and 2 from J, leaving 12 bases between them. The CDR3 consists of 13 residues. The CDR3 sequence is CANTDSPYNEQFF. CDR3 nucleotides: TGTGCCAACACGGACAGCCCCTACAATGAGCAGTTCTTC.

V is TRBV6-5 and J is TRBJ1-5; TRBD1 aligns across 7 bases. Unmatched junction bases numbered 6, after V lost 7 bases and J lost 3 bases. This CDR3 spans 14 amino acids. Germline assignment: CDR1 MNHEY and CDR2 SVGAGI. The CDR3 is CASTPQGSNQPQHF. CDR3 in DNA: TGTGCCAGCACTCCACAGGGGTCCAATCAGCCCCAGCATTTT.

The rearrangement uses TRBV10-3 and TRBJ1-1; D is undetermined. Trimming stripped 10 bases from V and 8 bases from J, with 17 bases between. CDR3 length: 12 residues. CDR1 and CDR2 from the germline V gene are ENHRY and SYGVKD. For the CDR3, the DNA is TGTGCCACCGCCGGGTTTTTACCCGAAGCTTTCTTT. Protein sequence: CATAGFLPEAFF.

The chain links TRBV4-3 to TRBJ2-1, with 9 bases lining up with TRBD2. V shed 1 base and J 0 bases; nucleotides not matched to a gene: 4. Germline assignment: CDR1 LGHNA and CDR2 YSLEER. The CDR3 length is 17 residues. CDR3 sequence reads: CASSQAAGGHSYNEQFF. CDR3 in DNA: TGCGCCAGCAGCCAAGCGGCGGGAGGGCACTCCTACAATGAGCAGTTCTTC.

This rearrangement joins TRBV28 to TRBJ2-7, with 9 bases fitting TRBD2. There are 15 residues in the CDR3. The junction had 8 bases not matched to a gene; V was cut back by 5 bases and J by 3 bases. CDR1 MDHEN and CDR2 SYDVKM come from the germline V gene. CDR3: CASSTVLAGVYEQYF. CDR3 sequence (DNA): TGTGCCAGCAGTACCGTCTTAGCGGGAGTCTACGAGCAGTACTTC.

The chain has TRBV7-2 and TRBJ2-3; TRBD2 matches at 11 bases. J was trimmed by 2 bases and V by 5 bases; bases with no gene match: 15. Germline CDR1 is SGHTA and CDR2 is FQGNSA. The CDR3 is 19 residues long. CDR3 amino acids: CASSPRLAGKFFPTDTQYF. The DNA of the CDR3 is TGTGCCAGCAGCCCTCGACTAGCGGGAAAGTTTTTCCCCACAGATACGCAGTATTTT.

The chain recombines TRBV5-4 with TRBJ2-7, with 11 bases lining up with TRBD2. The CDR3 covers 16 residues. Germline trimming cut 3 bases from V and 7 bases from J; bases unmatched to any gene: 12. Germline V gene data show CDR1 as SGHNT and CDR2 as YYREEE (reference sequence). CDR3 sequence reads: CASSSGLAGRYREQYF. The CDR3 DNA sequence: TGTGCCAGCAGCTCCGGACTAGCGGGCCGCTACAGGGAGCAGTACTTC.

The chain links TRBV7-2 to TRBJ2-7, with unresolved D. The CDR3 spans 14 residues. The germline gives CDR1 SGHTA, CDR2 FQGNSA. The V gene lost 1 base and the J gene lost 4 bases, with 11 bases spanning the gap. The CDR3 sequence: CASSLDSTTYEQYF. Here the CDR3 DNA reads TGTGCCAGCAGCTTAGACTCGACAACTTACGAGCAGTACTTC.

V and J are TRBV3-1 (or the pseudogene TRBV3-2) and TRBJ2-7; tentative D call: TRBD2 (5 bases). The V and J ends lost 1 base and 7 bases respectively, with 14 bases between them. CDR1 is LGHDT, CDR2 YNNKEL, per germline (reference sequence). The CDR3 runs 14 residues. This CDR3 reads CASSQGSGWEEQYF. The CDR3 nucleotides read TGTGCCAGCAGCCAAGGATCTGGGTGGGAGGAGCAGTACTTC.

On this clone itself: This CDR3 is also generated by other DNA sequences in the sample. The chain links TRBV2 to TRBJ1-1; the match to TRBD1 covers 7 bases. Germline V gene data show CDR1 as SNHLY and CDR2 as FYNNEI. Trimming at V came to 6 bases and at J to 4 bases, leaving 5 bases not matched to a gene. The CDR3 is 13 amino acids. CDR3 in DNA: TGTGCCAGCAGCGGCCAGGGGGTCACTGAAGCTTTCTTT. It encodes CASSGQGVTEAFF.